One sample yielded the 26 T cell receptor beta chains listed below, sequenced in a study of blood T cell repertoires in COVID-19 (dated by TCRdb to about 2020). The library was made by the immunoSEQ multiplex PCR assay. Entries here come from immuneACCESS through TCRdb and include only in-frame sequences with V and J called. Some clones fail to appear in such tables; in the studies checked, an unresolved V gene covers under half of the shortfall, and the cause of the remainder is unknown. The sample table lists 200,000 to 300,000 clones, 85% to 95% of them with a count of one. Roughly 0.89% of the sample belongs to the ten largest clones. The specimen was peripheral blood. All receptors derive from a man aged 25 to 40 with COVID-19, enrolled during active disease.

V usage is TRBV5-1 and J usage is TRBJ2-5; possible D gene TRBD1, 6 bases. CDR1 and CDR2 from the germline V gene are SGHRS and YFSETQ. The length of the CDR3 is 13 residues. Deletions cut 2 bases from V and 2 bases from J, with 7 bases between. CDR3 in DNA: TGCGCCAGCAGCTTACAGGGACAAGAGACCCAGTACTTC. As protein: CASSLQGQETQYF.

This rearrangement joins TRBV12-3 or TRBV12-4 to TRBJ1-2, with D perhaps matching TRBD1 (5 bases). The CDR3 is made up of 13 amino acids. Trimming took 5 bases from V and 4 from J, leaving 11 bases between them. This CDR3 reads CASSTDRFYGYTF. The CDR3 bases are TGTGCCAGCAGTACCGACAGATTCTATGGCTACACCTTC.

The V gene is TRBV10-1, the J gene TRBJ2-1; 8 bases are a match to TRBD1. V lost 6 bases to trimming and J lost 0 bases; unmatched junction nucleotides: 4. This CDR3 has 15 residues. CDR1 and CDR2 (germline): WNHNN, SYGVQD (reference sequence). Here the CDR3 DNA reads TGCGCCAGCAGCTGGACAGGGAGCTCCTACAATGAGCAGTTCTTC. Protein: CASSWTGSSYNEQFF.

The rearrangement uses TRBV10-3 and TRBJ2-7; 7 nucleotides line up with TRBD2. The ends lost 0 bases at V and 2 bases at J; junction bases unmatched: 4. Per germline, CDR1 ENHRY and CDR2 SYGVKD. The CDR3 has 15 residues. The CDR3 loop reads CAISESGGRPYEQYF. The CDR3 DNA reads as TGTGCCATCAGTGAGTCTGGCGGGAGACCCTACGAGCAGTACTTC.

The chain is built from TRBV11-2 and TRBJ1-1; 7 nucleotides agree with TRBD1. Germline V gene sequence: CDR1 SGHAT, CDR2 FQNNGV. V dropped 3 bases and J dropped 5; count of bases not matched to a gene: 9. This CDR3 has 15 residues. For the CDR3, the DNA is TGTGCCAGCAGCTTGGGTATCCAGGGGGGAACTGAAGCTTTCTTT. This sequence encodes CASSLGIQGGTEAFF.

This clone appeared a single time. The V gene is TRBV7-9, the J gene TRBJ1-2; 7 bases are a match to TRBD1. V shed 5 bases, J shed 8 bases, and the junction held 11 bases outside the gene matches. The CDR3 runs to 14 residues. Germline V gene data show CDR1 as SEHNR and CDR2 as FQNEAQ (reference sequence). DNA of the CDR3: TGTGCCAGCAGCCAATCAGGGGGTTCGATCGGCTACACCTTC. The encoded protein is CASSQSGGSIGYTF.

The chain combines TRBV6-6 with TRBJ1-5, with D perhaps matching TRBD1 (5 bases). Trimming pared 2 bases from V and 7 bases from J, leaving 12 bases between. This CDR3 spans 14 amino acids. Germline-derived CDR1 and CDR2 are MNHNY and SVGAGI (reference sequence). CDR3 sequence reads: CASSYGGTGQPQHF. The CDR3 nucleotides are TGTGCCAGCAGTTACGGGGGGACTGGGCAGCCCCAGCATTTT.

The chain's CDR3 is CASRSGFENTEAFF. CDR3 coding DNA: TGTGCCAGCCGCTCAGGGTTCGAGAACACTGAAGCTTTCTTT. This chain connects TRBV6-5 to TRBJ1-1; a possible D gene is TRBD1 (5 bases). This CDR3 spans 14 amino acids. Germline V gene lookup returns CDR1 MNHEY and CDR2 SVGAGI. Trimming cost V 8 bases and J 1 base, with 14 bases left between them.

The V gene is TRBV19, the J gene TRBJ1-5; TRBD1 matches at 10 bases. This CDR3 region has 16 residues. In germline, CDR1 is LNHDA, CDR2 SQIVND (reference sequence). The ends lost 3 bases at V and 6 bases at J; junction bases unmatched: 8. CDR3 nucleotide sequence: TGTGCCAGTAGTATTCGGGACAGGGGAGTAGTTCAGCCCCAGCATTTT. It yields the protein CASSIRDRGVVQPQHF.

This chain joins TRBV18 and TRBJ1-1; 12 bases map to TRBD1. J gave up 7 bases and V 3 bases, and 3 bases lay outside the gene matches. CDR1 KGHSH and CDR2 LQKENI come from the germline V gene. The CDR3 is 14 residues long. The CDR3 DNA follows: TGTGCCAGCTCACCGGGACAGGGGGCTGGTGAAGCTTTCTTT. Its protein is CASSPGQGAGEAFF.

This clone was seen a single time. The V and J genes are TRBV30 and TRBJ2-2; 13 bases match TRBD2. The CDR3 totals 19 residues. Germline lookup yields CDR1 GTSNPN and CDR2 SVGIG (reference sequence). V lost 3 bases and J lost 1; bases outside the gene matches: 11. The CDR3 loop is CAWSQQPGLAGRNTGELFF. DNA for the CDR3: TGTGCCTGGAGCCAACAACCGGGACTAGCGGGGAGGAACACCGGGGAGCTGTTTTTT.

The genes are TRBV11-3 and TRBJ2-3; D might be TRBD2 (5 bases). CDR1 is SGHNT and CDR2 is YENEEA in the germline V gene. Trimming removed 4 bases from V and 1 base from J, with 15 bases in between. The CDR3 is 16 residues long. This CDR3 is CASSSGSTIRTDTQYF. The CDR3 nucleotides are TGTGCCAGCAGCTCGGGGTCGACTATTCGCACAGATACGCAGTATTTT.

V gene TRBV4-1 combines with J gene TRBJ2-7; D may be TRBD1 (6 bases). With 0 bases removed from V and 2 bases from J, the gap between germline ends came to 8 bases. The CDR3 sequence is 14 residues long. Germline loops: CDR1 MGHRA, CDR2 YSYEKL. The CDR3 here is CASSQDTGTYEQYF. DNA for the CDR3: TGCGCCAGCAGCCAAGACACAGGGACCTACGAGCAGTACTTC.

The rearrangement links TRBV5-1 to TRBJ1-2; D is perhaps TRBD1 (6 bases). Germline V gene sequence: CDR1 SGHRS, CDR2 YFSETQ. This CDR3 comprises 16 residues. Trimming stripped 4 bases from V and 1 base from J, with 17 bases between. The CDR3 DNA reads TGCGCCAGCAGCCCCTACAAGGACAGCCTTAACTATGGCTACACCTTC. Translated: CASSPYKDSLNYGYTF.

The chain has TRBV2 and TRBJ1-1; D is possibly TRBD1 (5 bases). Germline loops: CDR1 SNHLY, CDR2 FYNNEI. This CDR3 comprises 13 residues. V lost 7 bases and J lost 4, with 13 bases in between. This chain's CDR3 is CASNAGGGTEAFF. The CDR3 region has the DNA TGTGCCAGCAATGCCGGGGGGGGCACTGAAGCTTTCTTT.

The V call is TRBV6-5, the J call TRBJ2-1; D possibly corresponds to TRBD2 (6 bases). The CDR3 has 13 residues. V was shortened by 4 bases and J by 10 bases, with 14 bases between the two germline ends. Germline V gene data show CDR1 as MNHEY and CDR2 as SVGAGI. In nucleotides, the CDR3 is TGTGCCAGCAGTTCTCCCGGGGGAATAGAGCAGTTCTTC. Its translation: CASSSPGGIEQFF.

The rearrangement uses TRBV5-1 and TRBJ1-1; 7 nucleotides agree with TRBD1. The CDR3 totals 14 residues. Germline CDR1 is SGHRS and CDR2 is YFSETQ. V gave up 0 bases and J gave up 6 bases; unmatched junction bases: 5. The CDR3 coding sequence is TGCGCCAGCAGCTTGGGACAGGGTCCGCCTGAAGCTTTCTTT. Translated, it gives CASSLGQGPPEAFF.

The chain employs TRBV6-5 and TRBJ1-1; D possibly corresponds to TRBD1 (6 bases). V was trimmed by 5 bases and J by 2 bases, leaving 12 bases between them. CDR3 length equals 14 residues. The germline gives CDR1 MNHEY, CDR2 SVGAGI. CDR3 sequence: CASSKRQANTEAFF. CDR3 coding DNA: TGTGCCAGCAGTAAACGACAGGCAAACACTGAAGCTTTCTTT.

The chain couples TRBV27 to TRBJ2-1, with a weak D call TRBD2 (6 bases). This CDR3 is 16 amino acids long. Trimming removed 2 bases from V and 3 bases from J, with 14 bases in between. Germline lookup yields CDR1 MNHEY and CDR2 SMNVEV (reference sequence). CDR3 nucleotide sequence: TGTGCCAGCAGTTTAATGGCGGGGTATGGCTACAATGAGCAGTTCTTC. Amino acid sequence: CASSLMAGYGYNEQFF.

The V gene is TRBV5-6, the J gene TRBJ2-5; TRBD2 might be the D (5 bases). The germline V gene encodes CDR1 SGHDT and CDR2 YYEEEE. Trimming left V 0 bases short and J 2 bases short, with 11 bases between. There are 15 residues in the CDR3. The CDR3 here is CASSLGGMRQETQYF. DNA for the CDR3: TGTGCCAGCAGCTTGGGAGGGATGCGACAAGAGACCCAGTACTTC.

The rearrangement uses TRBV12-3 or TRBV12-4 and TRBJ2-1, with a tentative D call TRBD1 (5 bases). The CDR3 is 11 residues long. Trimming stripped 2 bases from V and 9 bases from J, with 5 bases between. In DNA form, the CDR3 reads TGTGCCAGCAGTTTAAGGGGTGAGCAGTTCTTC. The encoded protein is CASSLRGEQFF.

The V and J genes are TRBV3-1 (or the pseudogene TRBV3-2) and TRBJ1-5; TRBD1 matches at 7 bases. The V segment lost 1 base and the J segment 7 bases; nucleotides outside the gene matches: 13. CDR3 length equals 17 residues. Per germline, CDR1 LGHDT and CDR2 YNNKEL (reference sequence). The CDR3 DNA sequence: TGTGCCAGCAGCCAAGGGGCAGGGGGAAGTAGGGGGCAGCCCCAGCATTTT. Amino acid sequence: CASSQGAGGSRGQPQHF.

The rearrangement joins TRBV7-6 to TRBJ2-5; 11 bases agree with TRBD2. Trimming cost V 5 bases and J 2 bases; bases outside gene matches: 10. The CDR3 extends over 17 amino acids. Germline V lookup: CDR1 SGHVS, CDR2 FNYEAQ. The CDR3 region is CASSPLGLAGSQETQYF. CDR3 DNA: TGTGCCAGCAGCCCACTTGGACTAGCGGGTTCTCAAGAGACCCAGTACTTC.

The chain joins TRBV3-1 (or the pseudogene TRBV3-2) to TRBJ2-7; no clear D. The germline gives CDR1 LGHDT, CDR2 YNNKEL (reference sequence). The CDR3 loop spans 14 amino acids. V shed 0 bases and J shed 5 bases, with 11 bases lying between them. The CDR3 bases are TGTGCCAGCAGCCAAGAAGCCAGCGCCGACGAGCAGTACTTC. It specifies CASSQEASADEQYF.

The V gene is TRBV11-2, the J gene TRBJ1-6, with D possibly TRBD1 on 5 matching bases. The V end was cut by 3 bases, the J end by 8 bases, with 11 bases between. This CDR3 contains 14 residues. Germline V lookup: CDR1 SGHAT, CDR2 FQNNGV. The CDR3 spells CASSFGRGYSPLHF. The CDR3 coding sequence is TGTGCCAGCAGCTTTGGGCGGGGGTATTCACCCCTCCACTTT.

The V call is TRBV3-1 (or the pseudogene TRBV3-2), the J call TRBJ2-5; 15 nucleotides match TRBD2. CDR3 length: 18 residues. Trimming took 0 bases from V and 4 from J; bases not matched to a gene: 6. The germline V gene encodes CDR1 LGHDT and CDR2 YNNKEL (reference sequence). The CDR3: CASSQDRLGLAGGETQYF. CDR3 DNA: TGTGCCAGCAGCCAAGATCGATTGGGACTAGCGGGGGGAGAGACCCAGTACTTC.